This T cell receptor beta chain was observed in a study of post-analysis software for immune sequencing data (dated by TCRdb to between 2014 and 2016). In terms of the full investigation: The recorded disease courses included relapsing-remitting, secondary progressive and progressive-relapsing multiple sclerosis, and some patients had no subtype annotation. Patient repertoires were compared against about a dozen previously published healthy control repertoires from donors aged roughly 6 to 28 years. A subset of samples was prepared in parallel using single-end sample barcoding, then pooled and co-amplified after Illumina adapter ligation. The paper as a whole reports these results and caveats: Significantly lower normalized Chao1 diversity was found in multiple sclerosis patients than in controls, suggesting substantial peripheral T-cell clonal expansion. The control group was slightly older than the multiple sclerosis patient group. When samples were clustered directly using the F measure, samples prepared in the same batch co-clustered strongly, which prompted a batch-effect correction. Significantly higher frequencies in patients than in controls were found for about 5 TRBV segments, including TRBV5-6, TRBV5-1 and TRBV20-1.

To demonstrate the VDJtools post-analysis software, the study profiled TCR beta repertoires from the peripheral blood of about a dozen young patients with multiple sclerosis. The multiple sclerosis patients were children and adolescents between roughly 6 and 16 years of age. The library came from PCR. TCRdb names Illumina HiSeq 2500 as the instrument used. Unique molecular identifiers were incorporated into TCR beta cDNA libraries to reduce PCR and sequencing biases. Per 1 to 10 million input T cells, 500,000 or so cDNA molecules were obtained, such that each molecule approximated one T cell. The patient libraries were prepared and sequenced using the same protocol as the earlier healthy control dataset. Within a given batch, samples were prepared together, multiplexed and sequenced on the same HiSeq lane. From the authors' description of their analysis: Raw barcoded reads were processed with MIGEC, and single-read molecular identifier groups were discarded before consensus assembly and CDR3 extraction. VDJtools was used for post-analysis of the clonotype tables, and diversity was normalized by down-sampling every dataset to the size of the smallest sample. Repertoire overlap clustering matched CDR3 amino acid but not nucleotide sequences to correct batch-related cross-sample contamination. TCRdb cleaned the public reads at Q25 with fastp, built clones with MiXCR and kept in-frame beta chains. Every distinct CDR3 protein forms one entry, paired with its most common genes and DNA. Here the V and J calls rest on TCRdb's processing, not on the authors' analysis. The sample contains 170,000 or so distinct CDR3 sequences, 30% of them found a single time. Approximately 1.5% of the sample goes to the ten largest clones.

After removal of 6 bases from V and 11 bases from J, the junction retains 11 bases not matched to a gene. CDR1 and CDR2 (DFQATT, SNEGSKA) derive from the germline V gene (reference sequence). The CDR3 measures 13 amino acids from cysteine to phenylalanine. The read is trimmed to its CDR3 DNA, 39 bases read in frame from base 1. Of note for this clonotype: There is no known antigen for this receptor. Base qualities are not recorded, but no much larger clone differs from it by a single base.

Recombination connected TRBV20-1 to TRBJ2-5, with 11 middle bases fitting TRBD2. This clonotype was sampled from a girl between 10 and 17 years old with multiple sclerosis. Sequences were obtained from blood. The CDR3 region has the sequence CSANSGRADEQYF. The nucleotides are TGCAGTGCAAATAGCGGGAGGGCCGATGAGCAGTACTTC.